These 29 T cell receptor delta chains were sequenced from one sample in a study of gamma-delta chains in newborns, infants, children. TCRdb reanalysed the reads with CATT. Of fewer than 8,500 delta-chain clones in the sample, about 0.66% were seen once. Material for sequencing was blood. Every receptor here comes from a child who was a newborn, infant or young child, either healthy, febrile or measles-vaccinated (not recorded which).

This clone was detected many times. Just one base apart from a much larger clone, this may be a read error. The chain has TRDV2 and TRDJ3; TRDD3 matches 8 bases. CDR3 size: 16 residues. Per the germline V gene, CDR1 is GEAIGNYY and CDR2 is EKD. The DNA for the CDR3 is TGTGCCTGTGACGGGATACGCTCCTGGGGCACCCGACAGATGTTTTTC. Residues: CACDGIRSWGTRQMFF.

The table lists this clone with a few counts. The protein in TCRdb stems from a much larger clone and differs at residue 13 from this DNA's translation, likely a read error; here the protein is translated from the DNA. The gene calls are TRDV2 and TRDJ3; 9 bases line up with TRDD3. The CDR3 runs 18 residues. From germline, CDR1 is GEAIGNYY and CDR2 EKD. CDR3 bases: TGTGCCTGTGACAAAGTACTGGGGGACTCCTGGGACGCCCGACAGATGTTTTTC. Translation: CACDKVLGDSWDARQMFF.

In its sample, this clone was seen many times. A much larger clone sits a single nucleotide away, making a read error possible. The rearrangement uses TRDV2 and TRDJ1; 10 nucleotides agree with TRDD3. There are 14 residues in the CDR3. V was pared by 4 bases and J by 3 bases, with 4 bases of the junction left unmatched. Germline V gives CDR1 GEAIGNYY, CDR2 EKD. CDR3 loop: CACDLLGDPDKLIF. In DNA form, the CDR3 reads TGTGCCTGTGATCTACTGGGGGATCCCGATAAACTCATCTTT.

The table lists this clone with a few counts. TCRdb's protein for this DNA is that of a much larger clone and differs from the translation at residue 8, likely a read error; the protein shown is the DNA translation. This rearrangement joins TRDV2 to TRDJ3; the match to TRDD3 covers 7 bases. Germline-derived CDR1 and CDR2 are GEAIGNYY and EKD. CDR3 size: 18 residues. Losses at the gene ends were 2 bases for V and 2 bases for J; bases not matched to a gene: 8. DNA for the CDR3: TGTGCCTGTGACAAACTGGGGAATACAACCTGGGACACCCGACAGATGTTTTTC. Its protein is CACDKLGNTTWDTRQMFF.

In this sample, this clone is medium-sized. A far larger clone is one nucleotide away, so this likely arose from a read error. The rearrangement joins TRDV2 to TRDJ2, with 10 bases lining up with TRDD3. CDR3 length equals 16 residues. Germline V gene data show CDR1 as GEAIGNYY and CDR2 as EKD. The CDR3 DNA sequence: TGTGCCTGTGACACAGTGGGGGATACTTTGACAGCACAACCCTTCTTT. This sequence encodes CACDTVGDTLTAQPFF.

Worth noting for this clone: Being one base from a much bigger clone, this may be a read error. This same CDR3 is encoded by further DNA sequences in the sample. The chain recombines TRDV2 with TRDJ3, with a tentative D call TRDD3 (5 bases). Per the germline V gene, CDR1 is GEAIGNYY and CDR2 is EKD. The CDR3 is made up of 19 amino acids. CDR3 loop: CACDTVAGRSSWDTRQMFF. CDR3 DNA sequence: TGCGCCTGTGACACCGTGGCTGGGCGCAGCTCCTGGGACACCCGACAGATGTTTTTC.

In the case of this clone: A much larger clone lies a single base off, so this may be a read error. The sample holds other DNA sequences that translate to the same CDR3. This chain uses TRDV2 with TRDJ3; TRDD3 agrees at 12 bases. The CDR3 runs 20 residues. Germline V gives CDR1 GEAIGNYY, CDR2 EKD. CDR3 protein: CACDILGDTPSSWDTRQMFF. The CDR3 bases are TGTGCCTGTGACATACTGGGGGATACCCCTAGCTCCTGGGACACCCGCCAGATGTTTTTC.

Remarks on this clone: TCRdb records a much larger clone's protein for this DNA, with a difference at residue 3 that likely arises from a read error; the protein given is the translation of the DNA. The rearrangement uses TRDV2 and TRDJ3; 10 bases fit TRDD3. The CDR3 extends over 18 amino acids. CDR1 is GEAIGNYY and CDR2 is EKD in the germline V gene. The CDR3 sequence is CARDTWGINPWDTRQMFF. The CDR3 DNA reads as TGTGCCCGTGACACCTGGGGGATAAATCCCTGGGACACCCGACAGATGTTTTTC.

Remarks on this clone: Just one base apart from a much larger clone, this may be a read error. Other DNA sequences in the sample encode the same CDR3. V usage is TRDV2 and J usage is TRDJ3; 12 bases align to TRDD3. The germline gives CDR1 GEAIGNYY, CDR2 EKD. This CDR3 comprises 20 residues. CDR3 sequence (DNA): TGTGCCTGTGACCTTACTGGGGGATACCCGAGCTCCTGGGACACCCGCCAGATGTTTTTC. The encoded protein is CACDLTGGYPSSWDTRQMFF.

This clone is termed medium-sized. A much larger clone lies one base from this, so it may be a read error. The sample contains more than one DNA sequence encoding this CDR3. The DNA for the CDR3 is TGTGCCTGTGACACCGTACTGGGGGATACCTCCTGGGACACCCGACAGATGTTTTTC. Translated, it gives CACDTVLGDTSWDTRQMFF. V is TRDV2 and J is TRDJ3; the match to TRDD3 covers 12 bases. V dropped 0 bases and J dropped 0; count of bases not matched to a gene: 2. Per germline, CDR1 GEAIGNYY and CDR2 EKD. The CDR3 has 19 amino acids.

A remark on this clone: This likely stems from a read error, as it lies one base from a far larger clone. This sample includes further DNA sequences coding for the same CDR3. This rearrangement joins TRDV2 to TRDJ1; TRDD3 agrees at 9 bases. CDR3 length: 15 amino acids. From germline, CDR1 is GEAIGNYY and CDR2 EKD. The CDR3 loop is CACDTLGEYTDKLIF. CDR3 coding DNA: TGTGCTTGTGACACACTGGGGGAGTACACCGATAAACTCATCTTT.

This clone was counted between two and nine times. A read error likely explains why the TCRdb protein, taken from a much larger clone, differs from this DNA's translation at residue 11; the protein shown is translated from the DNA. The identical CDR3 is also encoded by other nucleotide sequences in the sample. V usage is TRDV2 and J usage is TRDJ3; 12 bases match TRDD3. The CDR3 is 18 residues long. Germline values: CDR1 GEAIGNYY, CDR2 EKD. The CDR3 reads CACDSTGGYSRDTRQMFF. For the CDR3, the DNA is TGTGCCTGTGACAGTACTGGGGGATACTCCAGGGACACCCGACAGATGTTTTTC.

This clone is medium-sized (0.01 to 0.1%) in the sample. This same CDR3 is encoded by further DNA sequences in the sample. The chain couples TRDV2 to TRDJ3; TRDD3 matches 9 bases. Germline trimming cut 1 base from V and 1 base from J; bases unmatched to any gene: 4. This CDR3 region has 18 residues. Per germline, CDR1 GEAIGNYY and CDR2 EKD. CDR3 amino acids: CACDTLGDLSWDTRQMFF. CDR3 nucleotide sequence: TGTGCCTGTGACACTCTGGGGGATCTGTCCTGGGACACCCGACAGATGTTTTTC.

This clone was observed at least ten times. V and J are TRDV2 and TRDJ3, with 11 bases lining up with TRDD3. Germline loops: CDR1 GEAIGNYY, CDR2 EKD. The length of the CDR3 is 19 residues. Trimming at V came to 2 bases and at J to 0 bases, leaving 5 bases not matched to a gene. CDR3 residues: CACDILGDKSSWDTRQMFF. The CDR3 DNA reads TGTGCCTGTGACATACTGGGGGATAAAAGCTCCTGGGACACCCGACAGATGTTTTTC.

This clone was seen a handful of times. This may be a read error: a much more frequent sequence differs by one nucleotide. This CDR3 reads CACEKILGDTDKLIF. DNA for the CDR3: TGTGCCTGTGAAAAAATACTGGGGGATACCGATAAACTCATCTTT. The rearrangement joins TRDV2 to TRDJ1; 10 positions agree with TRDD3. The CDR3 is 15 amino acids. The trim removed 4 bases at V and 2 bases at J, leaving 6 bases unmatched. CDR1 is GEAIGNYY, CDR2 EKD, per germline.

For this clone: The junction does not match germline at one end; this may be a read error. The same CDR3 is also encoded by other DNA sequences in this sample. This chain uses TRDV2 with TRDJ3; 12 nucleotides match TRDD3. The V gene's germline CDR1 is GEAIGNYY and CDR2 EKD. CDR3 length: 21 amino acids. CDR3 coding DNA: TGTGCCTGTGACACCGTACGTACTGGGGGATACATCCCCTGGGACACCCGACAGATGTTCTTC. Amino acid sequence: CACDTVRTGGYIPWDTRQMFF.

This clone rates as medium-sized (0.01 to 0.1%). The junction does not match germline at one end; this may be a read error. Other DNA sequences within the sample encode an identical CDR3. V gene TRDV2 combines with J gene TRDJ2, with D possibly matching TRDD3 (6 bases). Germline-derived CDR1 and CDR2 are GEAIGNYY and EKD. There are 16 residues in the CDR3. The CDR3 loop is CACDTVGATLTAQLFF. The CDR3 DNA sequence: TGTGCCTGTGACACAGTGGGGGCTACTTTGACAGCCCAACTCTTCTTT.

This clone has more than one count but fewer than ten. A read error is possible here, since a much larger clone lies one base away. The same CDR3 is also encoded by other DNA sequences in this sample. V gene TRDV2 combines with J gene TRDJ3, with TRDD3 matching over 11 bases. The germline CDR1 and CDR2 sequences are GEAIGNYY and EKD. This CDR3 has 19 residues. The CDR3 is CACDTLLGDMSWDTRQMFF. Here the CDR3 DNA reads TGTGCCTGTGACACATTACTGGGGGATATGTCCTGGGACACTCGACAGATGTTTTTC.

This clone was picked up many times. A much more abundant neighbour one base away suggests this may be a read error. This chain joins TRDV2 and TRDJ3; 7 bases are shared with TRDD3. This CDR3 comprises 16 residues. CDR1 and CDR2 (germline): GEAIGNYY, EKD. The DNA for the CDR3 is TGTGCCTGTGACTGGGGGAGCTCCTGGGACACCCGACAGGTGTTTTTC. Protein sequence: CACDWGSSWDTRQVFF.

The sample holds a few counts of this clone. A far more abundant clone sits one base away, making this likely a read error. This sample includes further DNA sequences coding for the same CDR3. The chain joins TRDV2 to TRDJ3; TRDD3 agrees at 11 bases. The germline V gene has CDR1 GEAIGNYY and CDR2 EKD. The CDR3 contains 20 residues. CDR3 nucleotides: TGTGCCTGTGACACCGTTTGGGGGATACGTAGCTCCTGGGACACCCGCCAGATGTTTTTC. Translating gives CACDTVWGIRSSWDTRQMFF.

This clone occurred a few times. This likely stems from a read error, as it lies one base from a far larger clone. The DNA of the CDR3 is TGTGCCTGTGACACCGTGGGGGAGCCTTACACCGATATACTCATCTTT. It codes for CACDTVGEPYTDILIF. The genes are TRDV2 and TRDJ1; TRDD3 matches 7 bases. CDR1 is GEAIGNYY and CDR2 is EKD in the germline V gene. CDR3 size: 16 residues.

A few counts support this clone. A far larger clone is only one base removed, so a read error is likely. Within the sample, other DNA sequences also encode this same CDR3. The chain carries TRDV2 and TRDJ3; 8 bases are shared with TRDD3. The CDR3 extends over 20 amino acids. Germline V gives CDR1 GEAIGNYY, CDR2 EKD. Trimming removed 0 bases from V and 0 bases from J; junction bases left unmatched: 9. The CDR3 sequence is CACDTVTGGPSSWDTRQMFF. The CDR3 bases are TGTGCCTGTGACACCGTGACTGGGGGGCCCAGCTCCTGGGACACCCGACAGATGTTTTTC.

This clone was detected a few times. The junction does not match germline at one end; this may be a read error. The chain employs TRDV2 and TRDJ3; D is ambiguous. The germline gives CDR1 GEAIGNYY, CDR2 EKD. This CDR3 contains 14 residues. CDR3 amino acids: CACDTVWATLQMFF. Here the CDR3 DNA reads TGTGCCTGTGATACGGTGTGGGCCACCCTACAGATGTTTTTC.

Concerning this clone: The TCRdb protein comes from a much larger clone and disagrees with this DNA's translation at residue 15, likely due to a read error; the protein given here is derived from the DNA. The CDR3 here is CACDTVLGDSSWDTQQMFF. CDR3 nucleotide sequence: TGTGCCTGTGACACCGTACTGGGGGATAGCTCCTGGGACACCCAACAGATGTTTTTC. The J gene is TRDJ3, the V gene TRDV2, with TRDD3 identical over 11 bases. Germline V gives CDR1 GEAIGNYY, CDR2 EKD. This CDR3 is 19 amino acids long.

By sample share, this clone is medium-sized. The V and J genes are TRDV2 and TRDJ3; 9 bases align to TRDD3. The CDR3 is 20 amino acids. The V segment lost 2 bases and the J segment 0 bases; nucleotides outside the gene matches: 10. The germline V gene has CDR1 GEAIGNYY and CDR2 EKD. For the CDR3, the DNA is TGTGCCTGTGACAACCTGTACTGGGGGACGAGCTCCTGGGACACCCGACAGATGTTTTTC. Translation: CACDNLYWGTSSWDTRQMFF.

This clone was observed a handful of times. One end of the junction varies from germline; a read error may be responsible. This specimen includes other DNA sequences encoding the same CDR3. The chain carries TRDV2 and TRDJ3; 9 bases line up with TRDD3. This CDR3 has 20 residues. Germline V lookup: CDR1 GEAIGNYY, CDR2 EKD. The CDR3 sequence: CACDLTGGNPSSWDTRQMFF. For the CDR3, the DNA is TGTGCCTGTGACCTTACTGGGGGAAACCCTAGCTCCTGGGACACCCGCCAGATGTTTTTC.

This clone was seen only a few times. This likely traces to a read error, being one base from a far larger clone. The gene calls are TRDV2 and TRDJ2; a possible D gene is TRDD3 (5 bases). V lost 3 bases and J lost 4, with 14 bases in between. The germline CDR1 and CDR2 sequences are GEAIGNYY and EKD. CDR3 length: 15 residues. The CDR3 sequence is CACDVLDLTTAQLFF. The CDR3 coding sequence is TGTGCCTGTGACGTACTGGACTTGACGACAGCACAACTCTTCTTT.

This clone was detected only a few times. With only one base between it and a far larger clone, this is likely a read error. This specimen includes other DNA sequences encoding the same CDR3. The chain uses TRDV2 and TRDJ3; 12 bases are a match to TRDD3. In germline, CDR1 is GEAIGNYY, CDR2 EKD. V lost 2 bases to trimming and J lost 0 bases; unmatched junction nucleotides: 7. This CDR3 is 20 amino acids long. The CDR3 DNA reads TGTGCCTGTGACAAAGTGCTGGGGGATACGCTCTCCTGGGACACCCGACAGATGTTTTTC. Translated: CACDKVLGDTLSWDTRQMFF.

This clone was recorded a few times. The translated DNA and TCRdb's protein are not identical at residue 5; the protein here was translated from the DNA. The rearrangement uses TRDV2 and TRDJ2; 9 nucleotides align to TRDD3. The J segment lost 0 bases and the V segment lost 2 bases, leaving 3 bases of the junction unmatched. The CDR3 sequence is 16 residues long. In germline, CDR1 is GEAIGNYY, CDR2 EKD. DNA of the CDR3: TGTGCCTGTGACATACTGGGGGACTCTTTGACAGCACAACTCTTCTTT. Translated, it gives CACDILGDSLTAQLFF.